Listed below are T cell receptor beta chains from one sample, sequenced in a study of molecular identifiers for immune sequencing clone quantification. TCRdb reanalysed the PCR reads using MiXCR and keeps one entry per CDR3 protein. The profile shows about 640,000 distinct CDR3 sequences, just under 20% of them singletons. Sequenced sample: naive CD8+ T cells from blood, with Jurkat cell RNA spiked in. The receptors were gathered from a human donor in good health. Some libraries in this study had Jurkat cell RNA spiked in. Both conserved end residues are part of each CDR3. A D gene is named only where the DNA matches it firmly. Size tells how often a clone was seen (once, few, many) or the class of an expanded clone, and some rows leave it out.

TRBV4-2,TRBD2,many,15,TRBJ2-7,CASSQERGYSYEQYF,TGTGCCAGCAGCCAGGAGCGGGGGTACTCCTACGAGCAGTACTTC
TRBV12-3/TRBV12-4,.,.,15,TRBJ2-7,CASSLGDTFSYEQYF,TGTGCCAGCAGTTTGGGGGACACATTCTCCTACGAGCAGTACTTC
TRBV5-8,TRBD1,few,16,TRBJ2-7,CASSLVGQGSGYEQYF,TGTGCCAGCAGCTTGGTCGGACAGGGAAGTGGGTACGAGCAGTACTTC
TRBV4-3,TRBD1,few,14,TRBJ1-5,CASSSDRSNQPQHF,TGCGCCAGCAGCTCGGACAGGAGCAATCAGCCCCAGCATTTT
TRBV29-1,TRBD2,many,14,TRBJ2-7,CSVVRLAGSYEQYF,TGCAGCGTTGTTCGACTAGCGGGGTCCTACGAGCAGTACTTC
TRBV2,TRBD1,.,14,TRBJ2-7,CASINRGLGYEQYF,TGTGCCAGCATTAACAGGGGGTTGGGCTACGAGCAGTACTTC
TRBV15,.,.,15,TRBJ1-4,CATSRVVAANEKLFF,TGTGCCACCAGCAGAGTGGTCGCTGCTAATGAAAAACTGTTTTTT
TRBV28,.,many,14,TRBJ2-7,CASSSTGRLSEQYF,TGTGCCAGCAGTTCGACAGGGAGGCTGAGCGAGCAGTACTTC
TRBV24-1,.,few,14,TRBJ1-2,CATSDLTGMDGYTF,TGTGCCACCAGTGATTTGACAGGGATGGATGGCTACACCTTC
TRBV27,.,many,12,TRBJ2-3,CASSLGYDTQYF,TGTGCCAGCAGTTTAGGGTACGATACGCAGTATTTT
TRBV30,.,few,15,TRBJ2-3,CAWSLGSTSTDTQYF,TGTGCCTGGAGCTTGGGCTCAACTAGCACAGATACGCAGTATTTT
TRBV23-1,TRBD1,many,15,TRBJ1-4,CASSQSKGGFEKLFF,TGCGCCAGCAGTCAATCGAAAGGGGGCTTTGAAAAACTGTTTTTT
TRBV28,.,many,15,TRBJ2-3,CASSGSGEVKDTQYF,TGTGCCAGCAGTGGAAGCGGTGAGGTGAAAGATACGCAGTATTTT
TRBV6-6,TRBD2,many,15,TRBJ2-7,CASSHSGVGSYEQYF,TGTGCCAGCAGCCACAGCGGGGTTGGCTCCTACGAGCAGTACTTC
TRBV27,TRBD1,.,14,TRBJ2-1,CASSSGTGLVEQFF,TGTGCCAGCAGTTCCGGGACAGGGCTGGTTGAGCAGTTCTTC
TRBV5-1,TRBD2,many,16,TRBJ2-7,CASSLAGRDYSYEQYF,TGCGCCAGCAGCTTGGCCGGCAGGGACTATTCCTACGAGCAGTACTTC
TRBV29-1,.,many,12,TRBJ1-3,CSAKFSGNTIYF,TGCAGCGCCAAATTCTCTGGAAACACCATATATTTT
TRBV2,.,.,15,TRBJ2-1,CASSEAGFSYNEQFF,TGTGCCAGCAGTGAAGCGGGCTTCTCCTACAATGAGCAGTTCTTC
TRBV28,.,few,15,TRBJ1-4,CASSFILRGNEKLFF,TGTGCCAGCAGTTTTATCCTCAGGGGAAATGAAAAACTGTTTTTT
TRBV4-3,.,many,13,TRBJ1-3,CASSPSRGNTIYF,TGCGCCAGCAGCCCCTCCCGCGGAAACACCATATATTTT
TRBV18,TRBD1,many,14,TRBJ2-5,CASSGDSGVIIQYF,TGTGCCAGCTCAGGGGACAGTGGAGTAATTATCCAGTACTTC
TRBV6-5,TRBD2,many,17,TRBJ2-2,CASSYWASGGSTGELFF,TGTGCCAGCAGTTACTGGGCTAGCGGGGGGAGCACCGGGGAGCTGTTTTTT
TRBV4-3,TRBD2,many,18,TRBJ2-3,CASSQDRLAGALSDTQYF,TGCGCCAGCAGCCAAGATAGACTAGCGGGAGCATTGTCAGATACGCAGTATTTT
TRBV10-3,TRBD1,few,16,TRBJ1-2,CAISDFSTGGDYGYTF,TGTGCCATCAGTGACTTTAGCACAGGGGGAGACTATGGCTACACCTTC
TRBV3-1,.,few,16,TRBJ2-1,CASSQDRSMGYNEQFF,TGTGCCAGCAGCCAAGACAGGTCGATGGGCTACAATGAGCAGTTCTTC